The 9 T cell receptor beta chains in this list originate from one sample, sequenced in a study of control samples from healthy donors and cancer patients. Assay used: immunoSEQ multiplex PCR; TCRdb lists only in-frame clones, some missing. The sample holds 100,000 to 150,000 clones, just under 90% seen once. The source material was blood. Source of these receptors: a man in his thirties or forties in good health.

As DNA, the CDR3 is TGTGCCAGCAGCTTAATCCAGGGGGTTTCCCTTCGCTATGGCTACACCTTC. Translated: CASSLIQGVSLRYGYTF. The chain employs TRBV11-2 and TRBJ1-2, with TRBD1 matching over 7 bases. V lost 2 bases, J lost 4 bases, and 13 bases stayed unmatched. This CDR3 has 17 amino acids. The germline V gene encodes CDR1 SGHAT and CDR2 FQNNGV.

V usage is TRBV2 and J usage is TRBJ1-2, with 8 bases lining up with TRBD1. Germline V gene lookup returns CDR1 SNHLY and CDR2 FYNNEI. CDR3 length equals 14 residues. V lost 5 bases, J lost 8 bases, and 10 bases stayed unmatched. In nucleotides, the CDR3 is TGTGCCAGCAGTTTCAGTCAGGGGGCACGGGGCTACACCTTC. It translates to CASSFSQGARGYTF.

This chain uses TRBV3-1 (or the pseudogene TRBV3-2) with TRBJ1-4; D ambiguous. The germline V gene encodes CDR1 LGHDT and CDR2 YNNKEL (reference sequence). The CDR3 is made up of 11 amino acids. The V end lost 6 bases, the J end lost 8 bases, and 7 bases lay between the germline ends. The CDR3 coding sequence is TGTGCCAGCAGTGGGGAGGAAAAACTGTTTTTT. Protein: CASSGEEKLFF.

The chain uses TRBV5-5 and TRBJ2-1, with D tentatively TRBD1 (6 bases). V dropped 0 bases and J dropped 4 bases, with 11 bases sitting between them. In germline, CDR1 is SGHKS, CDR2 YYEKEE (reference sequence). The CDR3 consists of 15 residues. This CDR3 reads CASSLGQGHYNEQFF. The CDR3 DNA reads TGTGCCAGCAGCTTGGGCCAGGGGCATTACAATGAGCAGTTCTTC.

In its sample, this clone was seen once. The chain couples TRBV19 to TRBJ1-2; 7 bases agree with TRBD1. Germline CDR1 LNHDA, CDR2 SQIVND (reference sequence). This CDR3 has 15 amino acids. J lost 8 bases, V lost 6 bases, and 15 bases had no gene match. The CDR3 reads CASRTTGGQFNGYTF. CDR3 sequence (DNA): TGTGCCAGTAGAACGACCGGGGGACAGTTTAACGGCTACACCTTC.

V and J are TRBV25-1 and TRBJ2-5; TRBD1 or TRBD2 may be the D gene (7 bases each). Germline CDR1 and CDR2: MGHDK and SYGVNS. The CDR3 length is 14 residues. The ends were cut back, 6 bases at V and 3 bases at J, with 14 bases in the middle. CDR3 sequence reads: CASSRGGIEETQYF. CDR3 bases: TGTGCCAGCAGCAGGGGGGGGATAGAAGAGACCCAGTACTTC.

V gene TRBV29-1 combines with J gene TRBJ1-5; tentatively, D is TRBD1 (6 bases). The V end lost 4 bases, the J end lost 6 bases, and 13 bases lay between the germline ends. The germline gives CDR1 SQVTM, CDR2 ANQGSEA. The CDR3 totals 13 residues. CDR3 in DNA: TGCAGCGTTGTGGACAGCGCTAGTCAGCCCCAGCATTTT. Translating gives CSVVDSASQPQHF.

This clone appeared once. The chain is built from TRBV4-1 and TRBJ1-1, with D possibly matching TRBD1 (5 bases). Trimming removed 3 bases from V and 2 bases from J, with 13 bases in between. The CDR3 sequence is 15 residues long. Looked up from germline, CDR1 is MGHRA and CDR2 is YSYEKL. Here the CDR3 DNA reads TGCGCCAGCAGCCAGATACAGGCGATCAACACTGAAGCTTTCTTT. Amino acids: CASSQIQAINTEAFF.

This chain links TRBV29-1 with TRBJ1-1, with D tentatively TRBD1 (5 bases). This CDR3 has 13 residues. The germline V gene encodes CDR1 SQVTM and CDR2 ANQGSEA. V lost 6 bases to trimming and J lost 0 bases, with 11 bases between them. The CDR3 nucleotides are TGCAGCGTGGTTCAGGGACTGAACACTGAAGCTTTCTTT. It encodes CSVVQGLNTEAFF. The full variable domain, its missing parts supplied by reference TRBV29-1 and TRBJ1-1, is SAVISQKPSRDICQRGTSLTIQCQVDSQVTMMFWYRQQPGQSLTLIATANQGSEATYESGFVIDKFPISRPNLTFSTLTVSNMSPEDSSIYLCSVVQGLNTEAFFGQGTRLTVV.